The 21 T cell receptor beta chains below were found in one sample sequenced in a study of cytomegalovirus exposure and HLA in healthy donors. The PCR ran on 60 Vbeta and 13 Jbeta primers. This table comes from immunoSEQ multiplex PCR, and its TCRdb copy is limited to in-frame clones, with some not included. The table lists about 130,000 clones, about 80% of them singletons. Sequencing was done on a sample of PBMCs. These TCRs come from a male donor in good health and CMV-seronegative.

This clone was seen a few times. CDR3 residues: CASSLLTDYLEEAFF. The CDR3 bases are TGTGCCAGCAGCCTCCTGACAGATTACCTAGAAGAAGCTTTCTTT. This rearrangement joins TRBV5-6 to TRBJ1-1, with a tentative D call TRBD1 (5 bases). The V and J ends lost 4 bases and 8 bases respectively, with 21 bases between them. The CDR3 extends over 15 amino acids. CDR1 and CDR2 from the germline V gene are SGHDT and YYEEEE.

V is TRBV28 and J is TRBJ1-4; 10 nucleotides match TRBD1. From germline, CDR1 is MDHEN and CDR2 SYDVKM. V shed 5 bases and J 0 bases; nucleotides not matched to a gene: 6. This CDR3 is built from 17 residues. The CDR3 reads CASSPTGGLSTNEKLFF. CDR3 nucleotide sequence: TGTGCCAGCAGTCCGACAGGGGGCCTATCAACTAATGAAAAACTGTTTTTT.

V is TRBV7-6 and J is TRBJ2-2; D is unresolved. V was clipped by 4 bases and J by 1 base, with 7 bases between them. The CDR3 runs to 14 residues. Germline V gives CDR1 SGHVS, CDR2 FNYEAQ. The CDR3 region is CASSSDWNTGELFF. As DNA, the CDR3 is TGTGCCAGCAGCTCAGACTGGAACACCGGGGAGCTGTTTTTT. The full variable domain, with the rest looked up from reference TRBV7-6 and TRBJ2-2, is GAGVSQSPRYKVTKRGQDVALRCDPISGHVSLYWYRQALGQGPEFLTYFNYEAQQDKSGLPNDRFSAERPEGSISTLTIQRTEQRDSAMYRCASSSDWNTGELFFGEGSRLTVL.

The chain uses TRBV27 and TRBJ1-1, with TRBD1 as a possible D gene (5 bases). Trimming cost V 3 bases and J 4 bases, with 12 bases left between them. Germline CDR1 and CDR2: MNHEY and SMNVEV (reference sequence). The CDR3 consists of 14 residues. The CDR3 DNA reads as TGTGCCAGCAGTTTGGGTGGGGCGGCCACTGAAGCTTTCTTT. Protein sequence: CASSLGGAATEAFF.

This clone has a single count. The CDR3 DNA follows: TGTGCCTCACCCTACGGGGGGATGTGGGGCTACACCTTC. Protein product: CASPYGGMWGYTF. The gene calls are TRBV30 and TRBJ1-2, with D maybe TRBD1 (5 bases). Trimming took 7 bases from V and 8 from J, leaving 20 bases between them. The CDR3 totals 13 residues. Germline assignment: CDR1 GTSNPN and CDR2 SVGIG (reference sequence).

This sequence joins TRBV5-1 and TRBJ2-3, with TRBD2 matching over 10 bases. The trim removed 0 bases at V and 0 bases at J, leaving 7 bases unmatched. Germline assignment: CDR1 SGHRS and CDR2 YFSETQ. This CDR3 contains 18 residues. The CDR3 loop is CASSLAVAGGPSTDTQYF. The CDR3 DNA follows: TGCGCCAGCAGCTTGGCGGTAGCGGGGGGTCCTAGCACAGATACGCAGTATTTT.

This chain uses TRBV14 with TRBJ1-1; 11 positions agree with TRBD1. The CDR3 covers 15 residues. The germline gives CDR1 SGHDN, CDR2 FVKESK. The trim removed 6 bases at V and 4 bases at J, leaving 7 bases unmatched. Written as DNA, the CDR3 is TGTGCCAGCAGACCCGGGACAGGGGGAATCACTGAAGCTTTCTTT. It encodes CASRPGTGGITEAFF.

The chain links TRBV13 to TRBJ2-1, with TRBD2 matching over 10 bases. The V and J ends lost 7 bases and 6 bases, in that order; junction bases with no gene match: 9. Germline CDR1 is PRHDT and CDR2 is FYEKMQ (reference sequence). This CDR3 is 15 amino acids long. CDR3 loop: CASTRLAGAFNEQFF. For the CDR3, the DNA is TGTGCCAGCACCCGACTAGCGGGCGCCTTCAATGAGCAGTTCTTC.

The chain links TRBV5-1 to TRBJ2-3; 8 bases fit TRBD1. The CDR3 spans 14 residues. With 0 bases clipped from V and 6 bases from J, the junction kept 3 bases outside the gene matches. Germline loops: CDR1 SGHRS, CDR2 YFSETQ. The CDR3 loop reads CASSLDRGLDTQYF. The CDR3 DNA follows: TGCGCCAGCAGCTTGGACAGGGGGTTGGATACGCAGTATTTT.

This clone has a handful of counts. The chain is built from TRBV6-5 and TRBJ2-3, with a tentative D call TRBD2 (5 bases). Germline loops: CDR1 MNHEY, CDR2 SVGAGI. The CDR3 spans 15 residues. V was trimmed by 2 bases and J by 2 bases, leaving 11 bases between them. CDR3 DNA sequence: TGTGCCAGCAGTTACACTAGTCCTCCCACAGATACGCAGTATTTT. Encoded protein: CASSYTSPPTDTQYF.

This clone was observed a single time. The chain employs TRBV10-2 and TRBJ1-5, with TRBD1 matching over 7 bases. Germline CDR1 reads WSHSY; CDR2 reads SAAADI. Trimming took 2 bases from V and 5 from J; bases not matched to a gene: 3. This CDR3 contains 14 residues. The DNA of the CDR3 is TGCGCCAGCAGTGAGAGTAGGGGGCATCAGCCCCAGCATTTT. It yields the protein CASSESRGHQPQHF.

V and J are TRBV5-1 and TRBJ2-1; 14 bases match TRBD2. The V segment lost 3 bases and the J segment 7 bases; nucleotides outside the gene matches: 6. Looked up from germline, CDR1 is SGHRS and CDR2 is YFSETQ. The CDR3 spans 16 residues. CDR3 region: CASSSGLAGVQNEQFF. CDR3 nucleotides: TGCGCCAGCAGCTCGGGACTAGCGGGAGTTCAAAATGAGCAGTTCTTC.

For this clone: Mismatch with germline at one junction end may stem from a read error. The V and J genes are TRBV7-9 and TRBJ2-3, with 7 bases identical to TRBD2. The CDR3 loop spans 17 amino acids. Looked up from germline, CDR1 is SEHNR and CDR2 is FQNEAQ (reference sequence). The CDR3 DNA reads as TGTTCCAGCAGCTTTCTCTTGGGAGGGCGAAACAGAGATACGCAGTATTTT. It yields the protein CSSSFLLGGRNRDTQYF. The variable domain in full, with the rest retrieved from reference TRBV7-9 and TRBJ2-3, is DTGVSQNPRHKITKRGQNVTFRCDPISEHNRLYWYRQTLGQGPEFLTYFQNEAQLEKSRLLSDRFSAERPKGSFSTLEIQRTEQGDSAMYLCSSSFLLGGRNRDTQYFGPGTRLTVL.

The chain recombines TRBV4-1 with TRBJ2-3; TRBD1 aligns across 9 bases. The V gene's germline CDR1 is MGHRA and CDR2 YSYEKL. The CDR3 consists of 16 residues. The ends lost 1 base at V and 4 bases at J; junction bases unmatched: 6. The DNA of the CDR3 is TGCGCCAGCAGCCAAGCGGGACAGGGATATTCAGATACGCAGTATTTT. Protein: CASSQAGQGYSDTQYF.

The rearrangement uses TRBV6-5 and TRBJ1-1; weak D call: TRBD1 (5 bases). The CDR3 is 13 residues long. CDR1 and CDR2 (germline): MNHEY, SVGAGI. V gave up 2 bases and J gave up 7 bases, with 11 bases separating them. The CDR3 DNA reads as TGTGCCAGCAGTTACCCAGACAGAGATGAAGCTTTCTTT. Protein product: CASSYPDRDEAFF.

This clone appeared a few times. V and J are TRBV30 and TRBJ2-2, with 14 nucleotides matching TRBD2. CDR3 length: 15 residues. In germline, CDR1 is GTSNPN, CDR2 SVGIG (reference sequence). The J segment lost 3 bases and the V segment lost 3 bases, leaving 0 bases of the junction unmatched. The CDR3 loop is CAWRGLAGDTGELFF. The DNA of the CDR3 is TGTGCCTGGAGGGGACTAGCGGGAGACACCGGGGAGCTGTTTTTT.

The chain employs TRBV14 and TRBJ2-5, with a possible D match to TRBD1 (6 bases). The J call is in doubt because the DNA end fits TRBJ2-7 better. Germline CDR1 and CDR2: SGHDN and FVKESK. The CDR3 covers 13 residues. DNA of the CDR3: TGTGCCAGCAGCCGGGCAGGGGCCTACGAGCAGTACTTC. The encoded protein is CASSRAGAYEQYF.

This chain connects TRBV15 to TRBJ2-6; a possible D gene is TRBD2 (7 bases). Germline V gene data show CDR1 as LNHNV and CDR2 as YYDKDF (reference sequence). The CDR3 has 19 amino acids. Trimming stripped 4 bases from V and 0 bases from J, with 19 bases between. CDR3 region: CATSTRRRGGGSGANVLTF. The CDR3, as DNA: TGTGCCACCAGCACCCGCCGGAGGGGGGGAGGCTCTGGGGCCAACGTCCTGACTTTC.

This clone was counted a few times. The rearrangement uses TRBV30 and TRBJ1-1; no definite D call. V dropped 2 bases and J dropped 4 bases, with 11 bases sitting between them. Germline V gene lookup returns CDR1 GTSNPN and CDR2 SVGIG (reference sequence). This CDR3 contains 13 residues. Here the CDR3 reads CAWSSKAGTEAFF. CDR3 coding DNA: TGTGCCTGGAGTTCTAAAGCGGGCACTGAAGCTTTCTTT.

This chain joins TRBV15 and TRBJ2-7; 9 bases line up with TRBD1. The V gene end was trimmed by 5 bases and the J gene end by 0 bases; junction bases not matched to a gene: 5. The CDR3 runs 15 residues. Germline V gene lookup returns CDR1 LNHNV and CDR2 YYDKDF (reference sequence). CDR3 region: CATSGRQGGSYEQYF. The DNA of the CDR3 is TGTGCCACCAGCGGCCGACAGGGGGGCTCCTACGAGCAGTACTTC.

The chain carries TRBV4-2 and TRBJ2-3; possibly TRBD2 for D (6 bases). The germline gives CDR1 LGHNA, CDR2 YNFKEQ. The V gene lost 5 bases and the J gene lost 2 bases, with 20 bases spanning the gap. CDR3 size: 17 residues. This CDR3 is CASSDKLEGLHTDTQYF. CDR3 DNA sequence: TGTGCCAGCAGCGACAAGCTAGAGGGACTCCACACAGATACGCAGTATTTT.